Listed below are T cell receptor beta chains from one sample, sequenced in a study of T cells in Graves' hyperthyroidism and ophthalmopathy. From the multiplex PCR reads, TCRdb called clonotypes with MiXCR, one entry per CDR3 protein. The table includes under 350,000 distinct CDR3 sequences, about 20% detected once. The sequenced sample was blood. The receptors originated from a woman aged 45-65 years with Graves' hyperthyroidism. CDR3s include the opening cysteine and the closing phenylalanine or tryptophan. A D gene is named only where the DNA matches it firmly. Clone size, where shown, is once, few, many, or a class for clones that have expanded.

clone_size d_call j_call v_call cdr3_nt cdr3_aa
few TRBD2 TRBJ2-1 TRBV6-1 TGTGCCAGCAACCCACAGCGGGAGGGTAAGAATGAGCAGTTCTTC CASNPQREGKNEQFF
- - TRBJ2-7 TRBV11-2 TGTGCCAGCAGCTTAGAGACACCCAGGGACGAGCAGTACTTC CASSLETPRDEQYF
- - TRBJ2-7 TRBV5-1 TGCGCCAGCAGCCCCGAGGCCCGGGACTCCTACGAGCAGTACTTC CASSPEARDSYEQYF
many - TRBJ1-1 TRBV5-1 TGCGCCAGCAGCTTGGTTACCGGGAACACTGAAGCTTTCTTT CASSLVTGNTEAFF
- - TRBJ1-6 TRBV4-1 TGCGCCAGCAGCCATGGAGGGGACACGGCCTATAATTCACCCCTCCACTTT CASSHGGDTAYNSPLHF
- - TRBJ2-7 TRBV25-1 TGTGCCAGCAGTGACTCAACAGCCCACGAGCAGTACTTC CASSDSTAHEQYF
- TRBD1 TRBJ1-2 TRBV4-1 TGCGCCAGCCGCCACAACAGGGGGGACTATGGCTACACCTTC CASRHNRGDYGYTF
many TRBD1 TRBJ2-5 TRBV7-8 TGTGCCAGCAGCTTAGGGACAGGGTCTGTGACCCAGTACTTC CASSLGTGSVTQYF
- TRBD1 TRBJ1-6 TRBV20-1 TGCAGTGCTAGACACCAACGACAGGGAAATAATTCACCCCTCCACTTT CSARHQRQGNNSPLHF
- - TRBJ2-3 TRBV24-1 TGTGCCACCAGTGATTTTCGAGACGATCCGCAGTATTTT CATSDFRDDPQYF
- - TRBJ1-1 TRBV4-1 TGCGCCAGCAGACAACAGGGCCGGCTGGAAGCTTTCTTT CASRQQGRLEAFF
- TRBD1 TRBJ1-2 TRBV20-1 TGCAGTGTAAGCGAAGGGGGCAATGGCTACACCTTC CSVSEGGNGYTF
many TRBD2 TRBJ2-5 TRBV6-2/TRBV6-3 TGTGCCAGCAGTTACGGAGCGGGAGACCAAGAGACCCAGTACTTC CASSYGAGDQETQYF
- - TRBJ1-4 TRBV11-2 TGTGCCAGCAGCTTCCCCCAGCCAACTAATGAAAAACTGTTTTTT CASSFPQPTNEKLFF
few TRBD1 TRBJ1-4 TRBV28 TGTGCCAGCAGTCCCTTCATGGGACAGGGGGTGGTAAACGAAAAACTGTTTTTT CASSPFMGQGVVNEKLFF
few - TRBJ1-5 TRBV29-1 TGCAGCGTGGCCGGGACACCTGGACAGCCCCAGCATTTT CSVAGTPGQPQHF
- - TRBJ1-1 TRBV29-1 TGCAGCGTTGAGGTACAGGCGAACACTGAAGCTTTCTTT CSVEVQANTEAFF
few - TRBJ1-1 TRBV5-1 TGCGCCAGCAGCCCACCGACAGTGGGGGAATTGAACACTGAAGCTTTCTTT CASSPPTVGELNTEAFF
few - TRBJ1-4 TRBV2 TGTGCCAGCGCCGGATCTAATGAAAAACTGTTTTTT CASAGSNEKLFF
- - TRBJ2-1 TRBV16 TGTGCCAGCAGCCAACTAACTAGTGTACCCTACAATGAGCAGTTCTTC CASSQLTSVPYNEQFF
- TRBD2 TRBJ2-3 TRBV20-1 TGCAGGGGGACTAGCGGGGACCTCGCAGATACGCAGTATTTT CRGTSGDLADTQYF
many TRBD2 TRBJ2-5 TRBV2 TGTGCCAGCATTCAGACGGGGGGTTTTGTGGAGACCCAGTACTTC CASIQTGGFVETQYF
- - TRBJ1-2 TRBV29-1 TGCAGCGTTGAGCAGGGCTCCTATGGCTACACCTTC CSVEQGSYGYTF
many - TRBJ2-5 TRBV28 TGTGCCAGCACCCAGAGGATTGGGGAGACCCAGTACTTC CASTQRIGETQYF
few - TRBJ2-7 TRBV14 TGTGCCAGCAGCCAAGAGGAGGCCTTACCTTACGAGCAGTACTTC CASSQEEALPYEQYF
- - TRBJ2-4 TRBV5-6 TGTGCCAGCAGCTTTGGGGCCGGGGCGAACATTCAGTACTTC CASSFGAGANIQYF
few TRBD1 TRBJ2-1 TRBV29-1 TGCAGCGTTTCTGAGACAGGGTACAATGAGCAGTTCTTC CSVSETGYNEQFF
many - TRBJ2-7 TRBV5-1 TGCGCCAGCAGCTTCGGCTCCCCCAACGAGCAGTACTTC CASSFGSPNEQYF
many - TRBJ1-1 TRBV20-1 TGCAGTCCCTCCGGCGCAGGGACGAACACTGAAGCTTTCTTT CSPSGAGTNTEAFF
- TRBD2 TRBJ2-2 TRBV5-1 TGCGCCAGCAGCTCCTTAGCGGGAGTGGCCGGGGAGCTGTTTTTT CASSSLAGVAGELFF
- - TRBJ2-7 TRBV25-1 TGTGCCAGCAGTGCCCACCCCGTGGGCGGTTACTACGAGCAGTACTTC CASSAHPVGGYYEQYF
many - TRBJ2-5 TRBV30 TGTGCCTGGAGTTCCCCCGAGCGACCTCGGGGAGAGACCCAGTACTTC CAWSSPERPRGETQYF
few TRBD1 TRBJ1-2 TRBV29-1 TGCAGCGTTCTACAGGGGGCGGACTATGGCTACACCTTC CSVLQGADYGYTF
few TRBD2 TRBJ2-7 TRBV3-1 TGTGCCAGCAGCCAGGGACTAGCGGGCCGAGGGGAGCAGTACTTC CASSQGLAGRGEQYF
- - TRBJ1-6 TRBV5-1 TGCGCCAGCAGCTTCTCCGGTTCCTATAATTCACCCCCCCACTTT CASSFSGSYNSPPHF
few - TRBJ1-1 TRBV9 TGTGCCAGCAGCGAGGGCCCCGAGAACACTGAAGCTTTCTTT CASSEGPENTEAFF
many - TRBJ1-1 TRBV11-2 TGTGCCAGCAGCTTAGTCCTAGGGGCTGAAGCTTTCTTT CASSLVLGAEAFF
many TRBD2 TRBJ2-1 TRBV11-2 TGTGCCAGCACCAACGGGGGGGGGTCCTACAATGAGCAGTTCTTC CASTNGGGSYNEQFF
many - TRBJ2-5 TRBV5-5 TGTGCCAGCAGCTCGGAGGGGGGTCGGGAGACCCAGTACTTC CASSSEGGRETQYF
- - TRBJ1-1 TRBV6-1 TGTGCCAGCAGTCCCGGGCCGATGAACACTGAAGCTTTCTTT CASSPGPMNTEAFF
- - TRBJ2-2 TRBV18 TGTGCCAGCTCACCATCCTCTAACGGATATCACACCGGGGAGCTGTTTTTT CASSPSSNGYHTGELFF
- TRBD2 TRBJ2-5 TRBV7-9 TGTGCCAGCAGCTTCTATAGCGGGGCCGAAGAGACCCAGCACTTC CASSFYSGAEETQHF
many - TRBJ1-1 TRBV3-1 TGTGCCAGCAGCGAGAACGTGAACACTGAAGCTTTCTTT CASSENVNTEAFF
- - TRBJ2-2 TRBV19 TGTGCCAGTGACAGATACACCGGGGAGCTGTTTTTT CASDRYTGELFF
many - TRBJ2-2 TRBV2 TGTGCCAGCAGTGAACAGGGTCGTGCCGGGGAGCTGTTTTTT CASSEQGRAGELFF
few - TRBJ2-2 TRBV29-1 TGCAGCGTTGAAGATTCCGGGAGAAGCACCGGGGAGCTGTTTTTT CSVEDSGRSTGELFF
few - TRBJ1-4 TRBV3-1 TGTGCCAGCACCTATCGGGGTTTAGGGGAAAAACTGTTTTTT CASTYRGLGEKLFF
many TRBD2 TRBJ2-7 TRBV20-1 TGCAGTGCTAGAGCCGGCGGGAGGTACGAGCAGTACTTC CSARAGGRYEQYF
- TRBD1 TRBJ1-4 TRBV7-2 TGTGCCAGCAGCTTGTTGGGGACAGATAATGAAAAACTGTTTTTT CASSLLGTDNEKLFF
- TRBD1 TRBJ1-5 TRBV20-1 TGCAGTGCTGGGGACAGGGCAGACCAGCCCCAGCATTTT CSAGDRADQPQHF
few - TRBJ1-2 TRBV19 TGTGCCAGTAGTATTGACGGACCAGAATTTTATGGCTACACCTTC CASSIDGPEFYGYTF
- TRBD2 TRBJ2-1 TRBV7-2 TGTGCCAGCAGCGTCCCCGGGACTAGCGGGGAGACCTCTATCGATGAGCAGTTCTTC CASSVPGTSGETSIDEQFF
few - TRBJ1-1 TRBV20-1 TGCAGTGCTTGGCCGGCGGGGGACATGAACACTGAAGCTTTCTTT CSAWPAGDMNTEAFF
few - TRBJ1-5 TRBV19 TGTGCCAGTACCCCAACGTTGGGTCCAAATCAGCCCCAGCATTTT CASTPTLGPNQPQHF
few - TRBJ2-5 TRBV5-1 TGCGCCAGCAGCGGGACTCGGTACCAAGAGACCCAGTACTTC CASSGTRYQETQYF
many - TRBJ2-1 TRBV27 TGTGCCAGCAGTTTATTTCCTCTAGGGCGGGTCAGCGATGAGCAGTTCTTC CASSLFPLGRVSDEQFF